A single sample is the source of the 27 T cell receptor beta chains below, sequenced in a study of cytomegalovirus exposure and HLA in healthy donors. Amplification used 60 Vbeta primers and 13 Jbeta primers. Sequencing was performed with immunoSEQ multiplex PCR; in TCRdb, only in-frame clones are kept and a portion is missing. The table includes over 200,000 clones, 75% to 80% detected once. The sequencing input was PBMCs. These receptors were collected from a male donor in good health and CMV-seronegative.

V and J are TRBV5-4 and TRBJ2-5, with D perhaps matching TRBD1 (6 bases). CDR1 SGHNT and CDR2 YYREEE come from the germline V gene (reference sequence). The V gene lost 4 bases and the J gene lost 5 bases, with 12 bases spanning the gap. CDR3 size: 13 residues. CDR3 sequence: CASSPQGSETQYF. Written as DNA, the CDR3 is TGTGCCAGCAGCCCTCAGGGGAGTGAGACCCAGTACTTC. Filled out from reference TRBV5-4 and TRBJ2-5, the complete variable domain reads ETGVTQSPTHLIKTRGQQVTLRCSSQSGHNTVSWYQQALGQGPQFIFQYYREEENGRGNFPPRFSGLQFPNYSSELNVNALELDDSALYLCASSPQGSETQYFGPGTRLLVL.

The chain couples TRBV10-3 to TRBJ2-1; 12 bases are a match to TRBD2. Germline lookup yields CDR1 ENHRY and CDR2 SYGVKD. With 4 bases clipped from V and 10 bases from J, the junction kept 2 bases outside the gene matches. The CDR3 is 13 amino acids. CDR3 sequence (DNA): TGTGCCATCAGTGGGCTAGCGGGAGGGGAGCAGTTCTTC. Protein sequence: CAISGLAGGEQFF.

This rearrangement joins TRBV5-1 to TRBJ2-1; 13 bases are a match to TRBD2. Trimming took 4 bases from V and 9 from J; bases not matched to a gene: 10. This CDR3 comprises 16 residues. CDR1 is SGHRS, CDR2 YFSETQ, per germline. This chain's CDR3 is CASSIDGLAGELEQFF. CDR3 coding DNA: TGCGCCAGCAGCATAGACGGACTAGCGGGAGAGCTTGAGCAGTTCTTC.

This rearrangement joins TRBV7-8 to TRBJ2-1; 9 bases line up with TRBD2. The CDR3 has 15 residues. V lost 1 base, J lost 4 bases, and 2 bases stayed unmatched. Germline CDR1 SGHVS, CDR2 FQNEAQ. The CDR3 loop is CASSLVAGEYNEQFF. CDR3 DNA sequence: TGTGCCAGCAGCTTAGTAGCGGGAGAGTACAATGAGCAGTTCTTC. The full variable domain, in which reference TRBV7-8 and TRBJ2-1 provide the parts outside the CDR3, is GAGVSQSPRYKVAKRGQDVALRCDPISGHVSLFWYQQALGQGPEFLTYFQNEAQLDKSGLPSDRFFAERPEGSVSTLKIQRTQQEDSAVYLCASSLVAGEYNEQFFGPGTRLTVL.

Of note for this clone: A far larger clone is a single base away, which makes a read error likely. The chain carries TRBV2 and TRBJ1-2; 8 bases line up with TRBD1. This CDR3 contains 13 residues. The V segment lost 5 bases and the J segment 4 bases; nucleotides outside the gene matches: 3. Germline V lookup: CDR1 SNHLY, CDR2 FYNNEI. CDR3 sequence (DNA): TGTGCCAGCAGTCCCGGGACAGGCTATGGCTACACCTTC. Its translation is CASSPGTGYGYTF.

The J gene is TRBJ2-1, the V gene TRBV4-3; the match to TRBD2 covers 11 bases. The CDR3 contains 16 residues. V lost 0 bases to trimming and J lost 3 bases; unmatched junction nucleotides: 1. CDR1 is LGHNA and CDR2 is YSLEER in the germline V gene. The CDR3 nucleotides are TGCGCCAGCAGCCAAGATACTAGCGGGGGCTACAATGAGCAGTTCTTC. Protein sequence: CASSQDTSGGYNEQFF.

This clone is labeled as medium-sized. The chain is built from TRBV15 and TRBJ2-3, with a tentative D call TRBD1 (6 bases). Germline CDR1 and CDR2: LNHNV and YYDKDF (reference sequence). This CDR3 region has 16 residues. Trimming took 0 bases from V and 1 from J, leaving 11 bases between them. DNA for the CDR3: TGTGCCACCAGCAGAGATCGGGCAGGGGGCACAGATACGCAGTATTTT. Its translation is CATSRDRAGGTDTQYF.

V gene TRBV29-1 combines with J gene TRBJ1-2; 7 bases align to TRBD1. The CDR3 spans 15 residues. Unmatched junction bases numbered 11, after V lost 3 bases and J lost 4 bases. Germline V CDR1 and CDR2: SQVTM, ANQGSEA. The CDR3 here is CSVEVVLQGSYGYTF. CDR3 nucleotide sequence: TGCAGCGTTGAGGTGGTCTTACAGGGGAGCTATGGCTACACCTTC.

The chain recombines TRBV7-2 with TRBJ2-3, with 8 nucleotides matching TRBD2. The CDR3 is 16 residues long. The V gene's germline CDR1 is SGHTA and CDR2 FQGNSA. The V segment lost 5 bases and the J segment 4 bases; nucleotides outside the gene matches: 11. CDR3: CASSPPGSGGSDTQYF. The CDR3 DNA sequence: TGTGCCAGCAGCCCACCCGGCAGCGGGGGATCAGATACGCAGTATTTT.

The chain links TRBV4-3 to TRBJ1-3; D possibly corresponds to TRBD1 (6 bases). In germline, CDR1 is LGHNA, CDR2 YSLEER. The CDR3 is made up of 17 amino acids. Trimming stripped 0 bases from V and 8 bases from J, with 20 bases between. CDR3: CASSQDQGLRAGDTIYF. The DNA of the CDR3 is TGCGCCAGCAGCCAAGATCAGGGTTTACGAGCAGGGGACACCATATATTTT.

The table lists this clone with a few counts. V is TRBV4-2 and J is TRBJ1-1, with a possible D match to TRBD1 (6 bases). This CDR3 region has 19 residues. V was shortened by 0 bases and J by 0 bases, with 20 bases between the two germline ends. CDR1 and CDR2 (germline): LGHNA, YNFKEQ. CDR3 DNA sequence: TGTGCCAGCAGCCAAGATAGTGGTTATTGGGGGCAATTGAACACTGAAGCTTTCTTT. Its translation is CASSQDSGYWGQLNTEAFF.

The V and J genes are TRBV6-5 and TRBJ2-7, with 9 positions matching TRBD1. Per the germline V gene, CDR1 is MNHEY and CDR2 is SVGAGI. There are 14 residues in the CDR3. The V and J ends lost 6 bases and 2 bases, in that order; junction bases with no gene match: 5. CDR3: CASSPGTGPYEQYF. CDR3 DNA: TGTGCCAGCAGCCCCGGGACAGGGCCCTACGAGCAGTACTTC.

This clone is a singleton in its sample. The J gene is TRBJ2-5, the V gene TRBV5-1; TRBD2 aligns across 14 bases. The CDR3 is 18 amino acids. Trimming cost V 4 bases and J 1 base; bases outside gene matches: 9. Germline lookup yields CDR1 SGHRS and CDR2 YFSETQ. CDR3 loop: CASSPGLAGVGRQETQYF. The CDR3, as DNA: TGCGCCAGCAGCCCGGGACTAGCGGGAGTTGGTCGCCAAGAGACCCAGTACTTC.

This chain connects TRBV4-2 to TRBJ2-1, with TRBD2 matching 8 bases. CDR1 LGHNA and CDR2 YNFKEQ come from the germline V gene. Trimming at V came to 1 base and at J to 0 bases, leaving 8 bases not matched to a gene. The CDR3 is made up of 18 amino acids. The CDR3 region is CASSQALLAGSSYNEQFF. CDR3 coding DNA: TGTGCCAGCAGCCAAGCTTTATTAGCGGGAAGCTCCTACAATGAGCAGTTCTTC.

The genes are TRBV5-1 and TRBJ1-2; D gene unclear. Germline CDR1 and CDR2: SGHRS and YFSETQ. V was pared by 2 bases and J by 8 bases, with 13 bases between. The CDR3 contains 13 residues. In DNA, the CDR3 is TGCGCCAGCAGCTTCGGCCAAAGCGACGGCTACACCTTC. Its translation is CASSFGQSDGYTF.

This rearrangement joins TRBV7-9 to TRBJ2-3, with TRBD2 matching over 14 bases. The V segment lost 4 bases and the J segment 10 bases; nucleotides outside the gene matches: 19. CDR1 and CDR2 (germline): SEHNR, FQNEAQ (reference sequence). This CDR3 comprises 19 residues. The CDR3 DNA is TGTGCCAGCAGCTCTCGACTAGCGGGAGGGCCCTGGGGTCAACAGGCGCAGTATTTT. Protein sequence: CASSSRLAGGPWGQQAQYF. The variable domain in full, with the rest retrieved from reference TRBV7-9 and TRBJ2-3, is DTGVSQNPRHKITKRGQNVTFRCDPISEHNRLYWYRQTLGQGPEFLTYFQNEAQLEKSRLLSDRFSAERPKGSFSTLEIQRTEQGDSAMYLCASSSRLAGGPWGQQAQYFGPGTRLTVL.

The V gene is TRBV4-3, the J gene TRBJ2-7; 10 nucleotides agree with TRBD1. V lost 0 bases to trimming and J lost 1 base; unmatched junction nucleotides: 3. This CDR3 has 16 residues. Germline CDR1 reads LGHNA; CDR2 reads YSLEER. The CDR3 sequence: CASSQDRGQGSYEQYF. CDR3 nucleotides: TGCGCCAGCAGCCAAGATCGGGGACAGGGGTCCTACGAGCAGTACTTC.

This rearrangement joins TRBV15 to TRBJ2-7, with 7 bases lining up with TRBD1. Germline V lookup: CDR1 LNHNV, CDR2 YYDKDF (reference sequence). The CDR3 runs to 14 residues. The V and J ends lost 4 bases and 3 bases, in that order; junction bases with no gene match: 6. The CDR3 sequence: CATSIGQARYEQYF. The CDR3 nucleotides are TGTGCCACCAGCATCGGACAGGCCCGCTACGAGCAGTACTTC.

The V and J genes are TRBV5-1 and TRBJ2-3; 11 bases fit TRBD2. The length of the CDR3 is 12 residues. V lost 8 bases, J lost 6 bases, and 2 bases stayed unmatched. Germline V gene data show CDR1 as SGHRS and CDR2 as YFSETQ. CDR3 bases: TGCGCCAGTAGCGGGAGGGCCGATACGCAGTATTTT. This gives the protein CASSGRADTQYF.

The chain has TRBV7-3 and TRBJ2-2; possibly TRBD2 for D (5 bases). Trimming shortened V by 2 bases and J by 1 base, and 8 bases separated the two germline ends. Per the germline V gene, CDR1 is SGHTA and CDR2 is FQGTGA. The CDR3 is 15 residues long. The CDR3 nucleotides are TGTGCCAGCAGCTTACGGAGGCAGAACACCGGGGAGCTGTTTTTT. Amino acid sequence: CASSLRRQNTGELFF.

A single count supports this clone. This sequence joins TRBV5-6 and TRBJ2-7; 11 bases match TRBD2. The germline CDR1 and CDR2 sequences are SGHDT and YYEEEE. The CDR3 sequence is 18 residues long. The V gene end was trimmed by 0 bases and the J gene end by 0 bases; junction bases not matched to a gene: 8. The CDR3 region is CASSLGQGLAESSYEQYF. DNA of the CDR3: TGTGCCAGCAGCTTGGGACAGGGACTAGCGGAGAGCTCCTACGAGCAGTACTTC.

The genes are TRBV10-3 and TRBJ2-5; 13 bases agree with TRBD2. This CDR3 has 14 residues. The trim removed 10 bases at V and 3 bases at J, leaving 5 bases unmatched. Looked up from germline, CDR1 is ENHRY and CDR2 is SYGVKD. The CDR3 loop is CATRGTSGKETQYF. CDR3 coding DNA: TGTGCCACCCGCGGGACTAGCGGGAAAGAGACCCAGTACTTC.

The CDR3 spells CASEGTGIYGYTF. As DNA, the CDR3 is TGTGCCAGCGAAGGGACAGGGATCTATGGCTACACCTTC. The chain employs TRBV6-1 and TRBJ1-2, with TRBD1 matching 9 bases. V lost 8 bases, J lost 4 bases, and 5 bases stayed unmatched. The germline V gene encodes CDR1 MNHNS and CDR2 SASEGT. This CDR3 is built from 13 residues.

The table lists this clone with a few counts. The V gene is TRBV30, the J gene TRBJ1-1, with D hard to call. Looked up from germline, CDR1 is GTSNPN and CDR2 is SVGIG (reference sequence). This CDR3 region has 14 residues. The germline V and J ends were trimmed by 4 bases and 0 bases, with 12 bases remaining between them. For the CDR3, the DNA is TGTGCCTGGACTCTGCGGCAGCTGAACACTGAAGCTTTCTTT. Its protein product is CAWTLRQLNTEAFF.

A few counts support this clone. The genes are TRBV4-3 and TRBJ1-1; 8 bases align to TRBD1. This CDR3 region has 16 residues. The trim removed 2 bases at V and 1 base at J, leaving 6 bases unmatched. CDR1 and CDR2 (germline): LGHNA, YSLEER. For the CDR3, the DNA is TGCGCCAGCAGCCAATCCGTTGACAGGGGGAACACTGAAGCTTTCTTT. Its translation: CASSQSVDRGNTEAFF.

The chain carries TRBV5-5 and TRBJ2-5; TRBD1 aligns across 11 bases. The V gene end was trimmed by 4 bases and the J gene end by 0 bases; junction bases not matched to a gene: 8. Germline CDR1 reads SGHKS; CDR2 reads YYEKEE (reference sequence). There are 17 residues in the CDR3. The CDR3 loop reads CASSIRDRGLYQETQYF. The CDR3 nucleotides are TGTGCCAGCAGCATCCGGGACAGGGGGTTGTACCAAGAGACCCAGTACTTC.

This chain links TRBV25-1 with TRBJ2-5; no clear D gene. Germline V gene lookup returns CDR1 MGHDK and CDR2 SYGVNS. The CDR3 is made up of 10 amino acids. Trimming took 2 bases from V and 9 from J, leaving 4 bases between them. The CDR3 region has the DNA TGTGCCAGCAGTGAACAGGCCCAGTACTTC. It yields the protein CASSEQAQYF.